This TCR beta chain was identified in a study of type 1 regulatory T cells. Study information: T-allo10 is a Tr1-enriched, alloantigen-specific CD4 T cell product made in vitro.

MiXCR, run by TCRdb on the reads, gives a single entry per CDR3 protein. This repertoire shows some 90,000 distinct CDR3 sequences, roughly 31% found once; its top ten account for less than 2.5%. The CDR3 length is 14 residues. The germline CDR1 and CDR2 sequences are SQVTM and ANQGSEA. The V segment lost 6 bases and the J segment 0 bases; nucleotides outside the gene matches: 0. Sample: CD4+ T cells, either the whole sample or a sorted fraction (not recorded which). This chain connects TRBV29-1 to TRBJ2-6, with 9 bases identical to TRBD1. This receptor was taken from a human donor in good health. The DNA of the CDR3 is TGCAGCGTGACAGGGGGCTCTGGGGCCAACGTCCTGACTTTC. Protein sequence: CSVTGGSGANVLTF.